What follows are 2 T cell receptor beta chains derived from one specimen sequenced in a study of blood T cell repertoires in COVID-19. Assay: immunoSEQ multiplex PCR; the TCRdb copy retains only in-frame clones and omits some. The table lists tens of thousands of clones, 80% to 95% of them singletons, with 15% to 20% in the top ten. Sequencing was performed on peripheral blood. The receptors were sampled from a man older than 75 with acute or convalescent COVID-19.

V and J are TRBV29-1 and TRBJ2-3; TRBD2 matches at 7 bases. This CDR3 has 14 amino acids. In germline, CDR1 is SQVTM, CDR2 ANQGSEA. J lost 0 bases, V lost 8 bases, and 8 bases had no gene match. The CDR3: CSLGLGISTDTQYF. CDR3 bases: TGCAGCTTAGGACTAGGTATAAGCACAGATACGCAGTATTTT.

The rearrangement uses TRBV28 and TRBJ1-5, with D perhaps matching TRBD1 (6 bases). V gave up 0 bases and J gave up 0 bases, with 6 bases separating them. CDR1 and CDR2 (germline): MDHEN, SYDVKM. The CDR3 extends over 15 amino acids. The chain's CDR3 is CASSLWDSSNQPQHF. The DNA of the CDR3 is TGTGCCAGCAGTTTATGGGACAGTAGCAATCAGCCCCAGCATTTT.